The next 29 T cell receptor beta chains were all read from a single sample in a study of blood T cell repertoires in COVID-19. Assay used: immunoSEQ multiplex PCR; TCRdb lists only in-frame clones, some missing. The sample contains 220,000 or so clones, around four fifths of which appear only once. Sequencing was done on a sample of peripheral blood. All receptors come from a woman at least 80 years old with COVID-19, enrolled during active disease.

The chain couples TRBV4-1 to TRBJ1-2; D is possibly TRBD1 (5 bases). The CDR3 runs to 15 residues. Between the trimmed V and J ends, which lost 3 bases and 5 bases, there was a span of 16 bases. CDR1 and CDR2 (germline): MGHRA, YSYEKL. The CDR3 nucleotides are TGCGCCAGCAGCCAGTCCCAGGGCAATAGTTATGGCTACACCTTC. Translating gives CASSQSQGNSYGYTF.

The table lists this clone with a count of one. The J gene is TRBJ2-2, the V gene TRBV3-1 (or the pseudogene TRBV3-2); 13 nucleotides align to TRBD2. The length of the CDR3 is 18 residues. Per the germline V gene, CDR1 is LGHDT and CDR2 is YNNKEL (reference sequence). Unmatched junction bases numbered 9, after V lost 4 bases and J lost 4 bases. This chain's CDR3 is CASSLRTSGGRGTGELFF. The CDR3 DNA reads TGTGCCAGCAGCCTGAGGACTAGCGGGGGCCGGGGCACCGGGGAGCTGTTTTTT.

This clone was observed many times. The chain uses TRBV2 and TRBJ1-1, with TRBD1 as a possible D gene (5 bases). The CDR3 is made up of 14 amino acids. V shed 4 bases and J shed 5 bases, with 14 bases lying between them. CDR1 and CDR2 from the germline V gene are SNHLY and FYNNEI. In DNA form, the CDR3 reads TGTGCCAGCAGTGGTAACAGCCGGGGGACTGAAGCTTTCTTT. It codes for CASSGNSRGTEAFF.

This sequence joins TRBV3-1 (or the pseudogene TRBV3-2) and TRBJ1-3; maybe TRBD1 (6 bases). In germline, CDR1 is LGHDT, CDR2 YNNKEL (reference sequence). The CDR3 consists of 17 residues. Trimming left V 0 bases short and J 2 bases short, with 14 bases between. The DNA of the CDR3 is TGTGCCAGCAGCCAAGATCCCGGGAACAGGGCTGGAAACACCATATATTTT. It codes for CASSQDPGNRAGNTIYF.

This clone has a single count. V gene TRBV6-5 combines with J gene TRBJ1-1; D perhaps matches TRBD1 (5 bases). Germline lookup yields CDR1 MNHEY and CDR2 SVGAGI. Trimming removed 4 bases from V and 8 bases from J, with 8 bases in between. The CDR3 has 11 amino acids. The CDR3 region is CASSSTGEAFF. The CDR3 DNA is TGTGCCAGCAGTTCCACAGGAGAAGCTTTCTTT.

This chain connects TRBV6-5 to TRBJ1-2; the D is unclear. Looked up from germline, CDR1 is MNHEY and CDR2 is SVGAGI. V was trimmed by 11 bases and J by 5 bases, leaving 15 bases between them. This CDR3 has 12 residues. CDR3 in amino acids: CAASPALYGYTF. In DNA form, the CDR3 reads TGTGCCGCGTCCCCCGCCTTGTATGGCTACACCTTC.

The chain recombines TRBV28 with TRBJ2-7; 12 positions agree with TRBD2. CDR3 size: 15 residues. Unmatched junction bases numbered 6, after V lost 4 bases and J lost 5 bases. The germline V gene has CDR1 MDHEN and CDR2 SYDVKM. The CDR3 DNA follows: TGTGCCAGCAGTTCCTTTACTAGCGGGGGGAACGAGCAGTACTTC. Encoded protein: CASSSFTSGGNEQYF.

In the case of this clone: The same CDR3 can be traced to other DNA sequences in this sample. The chain carries TRBV28 and TRBJ1-1; D is possibly TRBD1 (6 bases). Trimming left V 4 bases short and J 0 bases short, with 9 bases between. Germline V gene lookup returns CDR1 MDHEN and CDR2 SYDVKM. This CDR3 is built from 14 residues. The CDR3 nucleotides are TGTGCCAGCAGTTCAACAGGGTTGAACACTGAAGCTTTCTTT. Its translation: CASSSTGLNTEAFF. The complete variable domain, with remaining parts taken from reference TRBV28 and TRBJ1-1, reads DVKVTQSSRYLVKRTGEKVFLECVQDMDHENMFWYRQDPGLGLRLIYFSYDVKMKEKGDIPEGYSVSREKKERFSLILESASTNQTSMYLCASSSTGLNTEAFFGQGTRLTVV.

This clone was observed once. J is TRBJ2-2 and V is TRBV5-1, with TRBD2 matching 7 bases. CDR1 is SGHRS, CDR2 YFSETQ, per germline. The CDR3 has 14 amino acids. Trimming at V came to 0 bases and at J to 5 bases, leaving 1 base not matched to a gene. CDR3 DNA sequence: TGCGCCAGCAGCTTGGAGGGAGGGACCGGGGAGCTGTTTTTT. It translates to CASSLEGGTGELFF.

The chain recombines TRBV19 with TRBJ1-5; the D gene is possibly TRBD1 (6 bases). The germline V gene has CDR1 LNHDA and CDR2 SQIVND (reference sequence). The V end was cut by 6 bases, the J end by 12 bases, with 15 bases between. The CDR3 totals 12 residues. The CDR3, as DNA: TGTGCCAGTAGACAGGGCAATGGGTTCCAGCATTTT. Translation gives CASRQGNGFQHF.

The chain is built from TRBV15 and TRBJ1-6; a possible D gene is TRBD1 (5 bases). This CDR3 is 15 amino acids long. The V gene lost 0 bases and the J gene lost 5 bases, with 8 bases spanning the gap. Germline assignment: CDR1 LNHNV and CDR2 YYDKDF (reference sequence). CDR3 coding DNA: TGTGCCACCAGCAGAGACGCGACAGATAATTCACCCCTCCACTTT. This codes for CATSRDATDNSPLHF.

The rearrangement links TRBV10-2 to TRBJ2-6; 9 positions match TRBD2. V was clipped by 6 bases and J by 0 bases; unmatched bases: 9. This CDR3 region has 18 residues. Germline CDR1 and CDR2: WSHSY and SAAADI. The CDR3 sequence is CASRNNLAGTSGANVLTF. The CDR3, as DNA: TGCGCCAGCAGAAACAATCTAGCGGGAACCTCTGGGGCCAACGTCCTGACTTTC.

The chain joins TRBV9 to TRBJ1-2; D is perhaps TRBD1 (6 bases). Trimming removed 3 bases at V and 7 bases at J, with 28 bases between. The CDR3 spans 18 residues. The germline V gene encodes CDR1 SGDLS and CDR2 YYNGEE. Here the CDR3 DNA reads TGTGCCAGCAGCGCGAGAGGGGGGGTCGAGACAAGTAGGGCTGGCTACACCTTC. Translation gives CASSARGGVETSRAGYTF.

In its sample, this clone was seen many times. The rearrangement joins TRBV6-2 or TRBV6-3 to TRBJ2-3; weak D call: TRBD2 (7 bases). In germline, CDR1 is MNHEY, CDR2 SVGEGT. This CDR3 spans 16 amino acids. Trimming shortened V by 2 bases and J by 3 bases, and 15 bases separated the two germline ends. The CDR3 spells CASSYPWGGLTDTQYF. The CDR3 DNA sequence: TGTGCCAGCAGTTACCCGTGGGGGGGGCTAACAGATACGCAGTATTTT.

The CDR3 here is CASRPDSTDTQYF. CDR3 sequence (DNA): TGTGCCAGTAGGCCGGACTCCACAGATACGCAGTATTTT. The chain employs TRBV19 and TRBJ2-3; TRBD2 might be the D (5 bases). The germline CDR1 and CDR2 sequences are LNHDA and SQIVND (reference sequence). Trimming stripped 6 bases from V and 2 bases from J, with 9 bases between. This CDR3 comprises 13 residues. Based on the CDR3 plus reference TRBV19 and TRBJ2-3, the full variable domain is DGGITQSPKYLFRKEGQNVTLSCEQNLNHDAMYWYRQDPGQGLRLIYYSQIVNDFQKGDIAEGYSVSREKKESFPLTVTSAQKNPTAFYLCASRPDSTDTQYFGPGTRLTVL.

This clone has only one observation. The chain joins TRBV21-1 to TRBJ2-4; the DNA was not used to check the table's D call, TRBD2. TRBV21-1 is a listed pseudogene. The CDR3 runs 23 residues. The CDR3 coding sequence is TGTGCCAGCAGCAAAGCGCCCGAGACTAGCGGGAGTTTGGGATACTTGGCCAAAAACATTCAGTACTTC. Its protein product is CASSKAPETSGSLGYLAKNIQYF.

The CDR3 protein is CASTYKGNTIYF. CDR3 coding DNA: TGTGCCAGCACTTACAAGGGAAACACCATATATTTT. This sequence joins TRBV12-3 or TRBV12-4 and TRBJ1-3; no clear D gene. The CDR3 sequence is 12 residues long. With 7 bases removed from V and 4 bases from J, the gap between germline ends came to 8 bases.

This clone was detected a few times. This chain uses TRBV11-2 with TRBJ1-5; D not certain. V was clipped by 3 bases and J by 4 bases, with 7 bases between them. The V gene's germline CDR1 is SGHAT and CDR2 FQNNGV. The CDR3 covers 13 residues. CDR3 loop: CASSFVPNQPQHF. CDR3 coding DNA: TGTGCCAGCAGCTTCGTCCCGAATCAGCCCCAGCATTTT.

Details on this clone: One end of the junction is discordant with germline, which a read error may explain. As DNA, the CDR3 is TGTGCTAGCAGCTTAACCAGACAGGGAGAGACCCAGTACTTC. Translated: CASSLTRQGETQYF. The chain uses TRBV7-7 and TRBJ2-5, with 7 bases that match TRBD1. The germline CDR1 and CDR2 sequences are SSHAT and FNYEAQ (reference sequence). There are 14 residues in the CDR3.

The chain couples TRBV11-2 to TRBJ2-3, with 8 bases identical to TRBD2. After removal of 5 bases from V and 4 bases from J, the junction contained 14 bases not matched to a gene. Germline V gene data show CDR1 as SGHAT and CDR2 as FQNNGV. The CDR3 has 17 amino acids. The CDR3, as DNA: TGTGCCAGCAGCCCCTCCATAGCGGGGCGGGCGTCAGATACGCAGTATTTT. It encodes CASSPSIAGRASDTQYF.

The V and J genes are TRBV27 and TRBJ1-3, with D unresolved. V was trimmed by 0 bases and J by 0 bases, leaving 3 bases between them. Germline V gene data show CDR1 as MNHEY and CDR2 as SMNVEV (reference sequence). This CDR3 is 14 amino acids long. CDR3 nucleotides: TGTGCCAGCAGTTTATCCTACTCTGGAAACACCATATATTTT. This sequence encodes CASSLSYSGNTIYF.

The chain couples TRBV28 to TRBJ1-1; maybe TRBD1 (5 bases). The V gene lost 6 bases and the J gene lost 0 bases, with 8 bases spanning the gap. The CDR3 runs to 13 residues. Germline V gene lookup returns CDR1 MDHEN and CDR2 SYDVKM. The CDR3 loop reads CASRTALNTEAFF. CDR3 nucleotides: TGTGCCAGCAGGACAGCTTTGAACACTGAAGCTTTCTTT.

The rearrangement uses TRBV14 and TRBJ2-4; perhaps TRBD2 as D (6 bases). Trimming took off 4 bases at V and 8 bases at J, with 12 bases between the two ends. The CDR3 is 13 residues long. Germline-derived CDR1 and CDR2 are SGHDN and FVKESK. The CDR3 DNA reads as TGTGCCAGCAGCCTGGAGGGTCGGCACATTCAGTACTTC. Translated: CASSLEGRHIQYF.

Turning to this clone: Other DNA sequences within the sample encode an identical CDR3. This chain uses TRBV11-2 with TRBJ2-2; 7 bases map to TRBD1. CDR1 is SGHAT, CDR2 FQNNGV, per germline. Trimming took 5 bases from V and 0 from J; bases not matched to a gene: 3. This CDR3 is built from 15 residues. CDR3 in amino acids: CASSLGTANTGELFF. CDR3 DNA sequence: TGTGCCAGCAGCCTGGGGACAGCGAACACCGGGGAGCTGTTTTTT.

The chain links TRBV7-3 to TRBJ2-3; 8 nucleotides match TRBD2. Germline CDR1 reads SGHTA; CDR2 reads FQGTGA. The CDR3 spans 16 residues. J was trimmed by 1 base and V by 3 bases; bases with no gene match: 6. CDR3 nucleotides: TGTGCCAGCAGCTTTCGCGGGCGGGGGGGCACAGATACGCAGTATTTT. Its translation is CASSFRGRGGTDTQYF.

The count of this clone is one. The chain carries TRBV6-5 and TRBJ1-4; 9 bases agree with TRBD1. This CDR3 contains 15 residues. Germline V gene sequence: CDR1 MNHEY, CDR2 SVGAGI. V was pared by 5 bases and J by 7 bases, with 8 bases of the junction left unmatched. CDR3 coding DNA: TGTGCCAGCAGTAAAACAGGGGGCCCGGTTGAAAAACTGTTTTTT. Translated: CASSKTGGPVEKLFF.

The V gene is TRBV6-2 or TRBV6-3, the J gene TRBJ1-2; a possible D gene is TRBD1 (6 bases). Germline CDR1 MNHEY, CDR2 SVGEGT. The CDR3 runs 16 residues. V was pared by 0 bases and J by 0 bases, with 11 bases between. The CDR3 loop is CASSYSLDRANYGYTF. The CDR3 nucleotides are TGTGCCAGCAGTTACTCCTTGGACAGAGCTAACTATGGCTACACCTTC.

The CDR3 spells CASSSPGKPQHF. DNA of the CDR3: TGTGCCAGCAGCTCTCCAGGGAAGCCCCAGCATTTT. The chain has TRBV28 and TRBJ1-5; D possibly corresponds to TRBD1 (5 bases). The CDR3 has 12 amino acids. CDR1 is MDHEN and CDR2 is SYDVKM in the germline V gene. The germline V and J ends were trimmed by 6 bases and 8 bases, with 11 bases remaining between them.

This clone was counted a few times. The chain combines TRBV5-4 with TRBJ2-5; possible D gene TRBD2, 6 bases. The V gene's germline CDR1 is SGHNT and CDR2 YYREEE (reference sequence). The V end was cut by 3 bases, the J end by 5 bases, with 11 bases between. The length of the CDR3 is 13 residues. The CDR3 sequence is CASSSPGGETQYF. Written as DNA, the CDR3 is TGTGCCAGCAGCTCTCCAGGAGGGGAGACCCAGTACTTC.